These 23 T cell receptor beta chains came from one sample sequenced in a study of T cells in Graves' hyperthyroidism and ophthalmopathy. RNA transcripts yielded amplified TCR beta CDR3 regions. A set of HTBI primers served as the primers for a first-round RT-PCR of the TCR CDR3. Using its own MiXCR run on the multiplex PCR reads, TCRdb lists one record per CDR3 protein. The data hold fewer than 850,000 distinct CDR3 sequences, with about 18% observed a single time. Sequencing input: blood. The origin of the receptors is a man aged 50 or older with Graves' hyperthyroidism.

About this clonotype: The conserved phenylalanine or tryptophan normally closing the CDR3 is absent here, so this likely arose from a read error. J is TRBJ1-6 and V is TRBV7-2; no firm D call. V shed 5 bases and J shed 7 bases, with 3 bases lying between them. The CDR3 is 11 amino acids. Germline values: CDR1 SGHTA, CDR2 FQGNSA. CDR3 nucleotide sequence: TGTGCCAGCAGCCAGAATTCACCCCTCCACCTT. This encodes CASSQNSPLHL.

This clonotype was picked up a small number of times. The chain employs TRBV27 and TRBJ1-1; D not resolved. Trimming removed 6 bases at V and 11 bases at J, with 16 bases between. The CDR3 spans 12 residues. Germline-derived CDR1 and CDR2 are MNHEY and SMNVEV (reference sequence). DNA of the CDR3: TGTGCCAGCAGCCGCTACCCAGAAGGGGCTTTCTTT. This sequence encodes CASSRYPEGAFF.

The sample holds a few counts of this clonotype. The chain joins TRBV20-1 to TRBJ2-3, with 9 bases identical to TRBD2. V shed 0 bases and J 3 bases; nucleotides not matched to a gene: 13. Germline CDR1 and CDR2: DFQATT and SNEGSKA (reference sequence). This CDR3 region has 18 residues. The DNA for the CDR3 is TGCAGTGCTAGAGATGCGAGCGGGAGGAAGGGGGGGACAGATACGCAGTATTTT. Translation: CSARDASGRKGGTDTQYF.

The chain has TRBV6-5 and TRBJ1-2, with D possibly being TRBD1 (5 bases). Germline lookup yields CDR1 MNHEY and CDR2 SVGAGI. The V end was cut by 6 bases, the J end by 1 base, with 15 bases between. The CDR3 has 15 residues. For the CDR3, the DNA is TGTGCCAGCAGACACTCCGCTGGGGGTAACTATGGCTACACCTTC. It specifies CASRHSAGGNYGYTF.

To note about this clonotype: Possible read error: a much larger clone is one base away. This rearrangement joins TRBV2 to TRBJ1-2; 9 bases agree with TRBD1. This CDR3 is built from 14 residues. CDR1 and CDR2 from the germline V gene are SNHLY and FYNNEI. CDR3 residues: CASSAGTGSYGCTF. The DNA of the CDR3 is TGTGCCAGCAGCGCCGGGACAGGGAGCTATGGCTGCACCTTC.

The chain joins TRBV5-8 to TRBJ2-5, with 9 bases matching TRBD2. Germline CDR1 SGHTS, CDR2 YDEGEE. CDR3 length: 14 amino acids. The junction had 4 bases not matched to a gene; V was cut back by 4 bases and J by 3 bases. The CDR3 is CASSGIAGEETQYF. The DNA for the CDR3 is TGTGCCAGCAGCGGGATAGCGGGAGAAGAGACCCAGTACTTC.

Only a few counts were recorded for this clonotype. V is TRBV5-1 and J is TRBJ2-3, with 9 bases fitting TRBD1. From germline, CDR1 is SGHRS and CDR2 YFSETQ. CDR3 length: 14 residues. The trim removed 4 bases at V and 4 bases at J, leaving 4 bases unmatched. CDR3 amino acids: CASSNTGGADTQYF. CDR3 bases: TGCGCCAGCAGCAACACAGGGGGCGCAGATACGCAGTATTTT.

Comment on this clonotype: The CDR3 does not close with the conserved phenylalanine or tryptophan, likely indicating a read error. The genes are TRBV11-2 and TRBJ2-1; 9 bases fit TRBD2. In germline, CDR1 is SGHAT, CDR2 FQNNGV. This CDR3 region has 17 residues. CDR3 sequence (DNA): TGTTCCAGCAGCTTACAACCGGGACTAGCTGAGTACAATGAGCAGTTCTAC. Its translation: CSSSLQPGLAEYNEQFY.

V is TRBV28 and J is TRBJ1-5; TRBD1 aligns across 10 bases. CDR1 and CDR2 (germline): MDHEN, SYDVKM. After removal of 8 bases from V and 7 bases from J, the junction contained 11 bases not matched to a gene. The CDR3 is made up of 15 amino acids. DNA for the CDR3: TGTGCCAGCCACTCCCGGGACAGGGGTTCCCAGCCCCAGCATTTT. Residues: CASHSRDRGSQPQHF.

The J gene is TRBJ2-5, the V gene TRBV9, with D possibly TRBD1 on 6 matching bases. Trimming removed 2 bases from V and 7 bases from J, with 12 bases in between. The CDR3 totals 13 residues. Looked up from germline, CDR1 is SGDLS and CDR2 is YYNGEE. CDR3 sequence: CASSVGEGGTQYF. The CDR3 nucleotides read TGTGCCAGCAGCGTGGGAGAAGGGGGGACCCAGTACTTC.

This clonotype was seen repeatedly, ten times or more. This chain uses TRBV29-1 with TRBJ2-7; maybe TRBD1 (7 bases). The CDR3 totals 14 residues. Germline V lookup: CDR1 SQVTM, CDR2 ANQGSEA. V was cut by 2 bases and J by 3 bases, with 14 bases left in between. CDR3 sequence reads: CSVERGDSIYEQYF. The CDR3 nucleotides are TGCAGCGTTGAAAGGGGGGACAGCATCTACGAGCAGTACTTC.

V is TRBV6-5 and J is TRBJ1-4; possible D gene TRBD1, 6 bases. CDR3 length: 15 residues. CDR1 and CDR2 (germline): MNHEY, SVGAGI. Deletions cut 0 bases from V and 8 bases from J, with 13 bases between. The CDR3 loop is CASSYSPGAGEKLFF. The CDR3 region has the DNA TGTGCCAGCAGTTACTCCCCAGGGGCGGGGGAAAAACTGTTTTTT.

About this clonotype itself: This may stem from a read error, because a much larger clone lies one nucleotide away. The chain joins TRBV6-2 or TRBV6-3 to TRBJ1-1; D gene ambiguous. CDR1 MNHEY and CDR2 SVGEGT come from the germline V gene. The length of the CDR3 is 14 residues. CDR3 residues: CASSYSGRFTGAFF. As DNA, the CDR3 is TGTGCCAGCAGTTACTCGGGCCGGTTCACTGGAGCTTTCTTT.

On this clonotype: This may be a read error: a much more frequent sequence differs by one nucleotide. The chain carries TRBV7-9 and TRBJ1-1; 9 positions agree with TRBD1. V trimming: 2 bases; J trimming: 8 bases; junction bases outside the gene matches: 6. Germline values: CDR1 SEHNR, CDR2 FQNEAQ (reference sequence). The CDR3 sequence is 14 residues long. The CDR3 protein is CASSLNRGPMEAFF. Written as DNA, the CDR3 is TGTGCCAGCAGCTTAAACAGGGGGCCGATGGAAGCTTTCTTT.

This clonotype showed up many times. This sequence joins TRBV7-8 and TRBJ2-7; 7 nucleotides align to TRBD1. The CDR3 consists of 16 residues. With 2 bases clipped from V and 1 base from J, the junction kept 8 bases outside the gene matches. Germline-derived CDR1 and CDR2 are SGHVS and FQNEAQ. CDR3 region: CASSLRTGLISYEQYF. The CDR3 coding sequence is TGTGCCAGCAGCTTACGGACAGGATTAATATCCTACGAGCAGTACTTC.

This clonotype has ten or more counts. CDR3 in DNA: TGCGCCAGCAGCGTAACCGCAGGGGCGAACACTGAAGCTTTCTTT. It yields the protein CASSVTAGANTEAFF. This chain uses TRBV5-1 with TRBJ1-1; tentatively, D is TRBD1 (6 bases). There are 15 residues in the CDR3. The V and J ends lost 4 bases and 1 base respectively, with 14 bases between them. In germline, CDR1 is SGHRS, CDR2 YFSETQ.

This clonotype was observed many times. J is TRBJ2-7 and V is TRBV12-3 or TRBV12-4; no clear D. Trimming pared 3 bases from V and 5 bases from J, leaving 8 bases between. The CDR3 is 12 amino acids. The CDR3 region is CASSFWSDEQYF. CDR3 sequence (DNA): TGTGCCAGCAGTTTTTGGTCGGACGAGCAGTACTTC.

This clonotype was detected many times. The chain joins TRBV27 to TRBJ2-7; D is possibly TRBD2 (5 bases). Germline loops: CDR1 MNHEY, CDR2 SMNVEV (reference sequence). Between the trimmed V and J ends, which lost 5 bases and 3 bases, there was a span of 17 bases. The CDR3 sequence is 15 residues long. The CDR3: CASSVRGEVYYEQYF. In DNA form, the CDR3 reads TGTGCCAGCAGTGTCCGGGGAGAGGTCTACTACGAGCAGTACTTC.

The chain employs TRBV2 and TRBJ2-5, with 12 nucleotides matching TRBD2. CDR3 size: 18 residues. Germline assignment: CDR1 SNHLY and CDR2 FYNNEI. V was clipped by 6 bases and J by 4 bases; unmatched bases: 15. CDR3 region: CASRGPGASGRAVETQYF. The CDR3 DNA reads TGTGCCAGCAGGGGACCAGGAGCTAGCGGGAGGGCCGTAGAGACCCAGTACTTC.

Notes on this clonotype: A single base separates this from a much larger clone, so it may be a read error. The CDR3 ends on some other residue instead of the conserved phenylalanine or tryptophan, so this is likely a read error. The J gene is TRBJ2-3, the V gene TRBV20-1; tentatively, D is TRBD1 (6 bases). V was pared by 3 bases and J by 5 bases, with 12 bases between. Germline CDR1 is DFQATT and CDR2 is SNEGSKA (reference sequence). This CDR3 region has 13 residues. CDR3 DNA: TGCAGTGCTAGTAGGCAGGGGTTAGATACGCAGTATCTT. Translation: CSASRQGLDTQYL.

The sample holds a few counts of this clonotype. The chain is built from TRBV3-1 and TRBJ1-2, with unresolved D. Germline loops: CDR1 LGHDT, CDR2 YNNKEL (reference sequence). Trimming left V 1 base short and J 5 bases short, with 8 bases between. The CDR3 is made up of 13 amino acids. The CDR3 loop is CASSQGATYGYTF. The DNA for the CDR3 is TGTGCCAGCAGCCAAGGTGCGACATATGGCTACACCTTC.

CDR3: CASSQDPPEVNTEAFF. The DNA for the CDR3 is TGCGCCAGCAGCCAAGATCCCCCAGAAGTAAACACTGAAGCTTTCTTT. The chain recombines TRBV4-1 with TRBJ1-1; D is uncertain. The CDR3 is 16 residues long. Germline V gene sequence: CDR1 MGHRA, CDR2 YSYEKL. V lost 0 bases to trimming and J lost 2 bases, with 13 bases between them.

The rearrangement uses TRBV7-9 and TRBJ2-1; TRBD1 matches at 8 bases. Germline V CDR1 and CDR2: SEHNR, FQNEAQ (reference sequence). The CDR3 extends over 16 amino acids. The ends lost 5 bases at V and 3 bases at J; junction bases unmatched: 9. The CDR3 sequence is CASSREGQVFYNEQFF. For the CDR3, the DNA is TGTGCCAGCAGCAGAGAGGGACAGGTGTTCTACAATGAGCAGTTCTTC.